Described below is a single T cell receptor beta chain sequence and its context. Its specificity is not known. This record belongs to a study of T cell responses to AZD1222 COVID-19 vaccine. General study points: It was only after the peak T cell response that any repertoires were sampled.

Clones were sequenced by immunoSEQ multiplex PCR, and TCRdb holds only the in-frame ones, with some missing. The data contain 150,000 to 200,000 clones, 80% to 90% of them singletons. The germline CDR1 and CDR2 sequences are SGHNT and YYREEE (reference sequence). The CDR3 is 14 residues long. Germline trimming cut 3 bases from V and 7 bases from J; bases unmatched to any gene: 7. Material: peripheral blood, obtained on day 0 of MenACWY control vaccination. This chain uses TRBV5-4 with TRBJ2-1; 7 bases fit TRBD2. The sequence derives from an adult in good health. The CDR3 sequence: CASSSGLMGNEQFF. DNA of the CDR3: TGTGCCAGCAGCTCGGGACTAATGGGGAATGAGCAGTTCTTC.